This TCR beta chain was captured by sequencing in a study of CD8+ T cells in alopecia areata. This clone was counted only a few times. Isolated RNA was reverse transcribed into cDNA used as the sequencing template. The table came from immunoSEQ multiplex PCR; TCRdb's copy has only in-frame clones and leaves some out. The sample yields fewer than 250,000 clones, over 40% seen once. Sample treatment: oral pan-JAK inhibitor, 5-10 mg twice daily. The sequence was obtained from a human donor with alopecia areata. Sequenced material: CD4+ T cells sorted from blood, taken at approximately week 39, from a patient treated with tofacitinib.

CDR3 loop: CASTTGQSANYGYTF. CDR3 nucleotides: TGTGCCAGCACCACTGGACAGTCAGCTAACTATGGCTACACCTTC. The chain has TRBV2 and TRBJ1-2, with D tentatively TRBD1 (6 bases). The CDR3 extends over 15 amino acids. V was cut by 7 bases and J by 0 bases, with 15 bases left in between. CDR1 and CDR2 (germline): SNHLY, FYNNEI.